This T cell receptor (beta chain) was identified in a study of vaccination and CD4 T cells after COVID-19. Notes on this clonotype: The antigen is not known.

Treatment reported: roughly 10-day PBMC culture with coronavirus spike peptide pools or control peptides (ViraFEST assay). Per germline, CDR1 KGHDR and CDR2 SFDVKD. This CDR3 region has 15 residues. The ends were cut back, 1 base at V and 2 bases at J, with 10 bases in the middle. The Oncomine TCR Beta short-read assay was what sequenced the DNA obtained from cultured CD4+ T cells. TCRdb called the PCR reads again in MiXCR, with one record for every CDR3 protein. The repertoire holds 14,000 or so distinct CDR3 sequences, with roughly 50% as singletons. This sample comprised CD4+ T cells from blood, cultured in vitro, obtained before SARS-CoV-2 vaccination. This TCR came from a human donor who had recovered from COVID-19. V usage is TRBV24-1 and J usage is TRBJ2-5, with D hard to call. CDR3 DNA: TGTGCCACCAGTGATTTACCGGACGGACAAGAGACCCAGTACTTC. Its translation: CATSDLPDGQETQYF.